The clone carrying this T cell receptor beta chain showed up just a few times. The sample belongs to a study of identical twins. TCRdb reanalysed the 5' RACE reads using MiXCR and keeps one entry per CDR3 protein. Counted here are around 1.7 million distinct CDR3 sequences, about 30% occurring once; the ten biggest clones make up around 0.25%. CDR1 DFQATT and CDR2 SNEGSKA come from the germline V gene (reference sequence). Trimming removed 3 bases from V and 4 bases from J, with 15 bases in between. This CDR3 is built from 14 residues. The receptor was derived from a newborn girl in good health. J is TRBJ1-2 and V is TRBV20-1, with D possibly being TRBD1 (5 bases). Sample: cord blood. The DNA of the CDR3 is TGCAGTGCTAGTAGGGCAGGGCGGGGCTATGGCTACACCTTC. It is translated as CSASRAGRGYGYTF.